The 28 T cell receptor beta chains listed next were all sequenced from one sample in a study of shared clonotypes between healthy human individuals. Selected positively for CCR7 and CD45RO-negative, naive CD8 cells excluded terminally differentiated effector memory CD45RA+ cells. Measured with immunoSEQ multiplex PCR; TCRdb has only the in-frame clones, and not every one. The sample has just over 2,000,000 clones, roughly 95% seen once. Sequenced input: naive CD8+ T cells sorted from blood. The source of these receptors is a man between 18 and 29 years old in good health.

This clone has a handful of counts. Other DNA sequences in this specimen translate into the identical CDR3. This chain joins TRBV12-5 and TRBJ2-5, with 12 bases that match TRBD2. The CDR3 is 16 amino acids. Germline CDR1 reads LGHNT; CDR2 reads FRNRAP. Losses at the gene ends were 4 bases for V and 0 bases for J; bases not matched to a gene: 3. The CDR3 here is CASGSGLAGNQETQYF. The CDR3 DNA follows: TGTGCTAGTGGTTCCGGACTAGCGGGGAACCAAGAGACCCAGTACTTC.

J is TRBJ1-2 and V is TRBV9; weak D call: TRBD1 (5 bases). CDR3 length: 15 amino acids. Germline V lookup: CDR1 SGDLS, CDR2 YYNGEE. The ends were cut back, 0 bases at V and 2 bases at J, with 11 bases in the middle. The CDR3 is CASSVAIAGNYGYTF. In DNA form, the CDR3 reads TGTGCCAGCAGCGTAGCTATTGCAGGGAACTATGGCTACACCTTC.

The chain uses TRBV30 and TRBJ2-3; 7 bases match TRBD2. Trimming took 4 bases from V and 2 from J; bases not matched to a gene: 9. The CDR3 extends over 15 amino acids. Per the germline V gene, CDR1 is GTSNPN and CDR2 is SVGIG (reference sequence). The CDR3 region has the DNA TGTGCCTGGACAGACGGGACTATCTCCACAGATACGCAGTATTTT. It is translated as CAWTDGTISTDTQYF. Supplemented by reference TRBV30 and TRBJ2-3, the full variable domain reads SQTIHQWPATLVQPVGSPLSLECTVEGTSNPNLYWYRQAAGRGLQLLFYSVGIGQISSEVPQNLSASRPQDRQFILSSKKLLLSDSGFYLCAWTDGTISTDTQYFGPGTRLTVL.

The V gene is TRBV9, the J gene TRBJ2-3; D might be TRBD2 (5 bases). V lost 7 bases to trimming and J lost 2 bases, with 14 bases between them. This CDR3 spans 14 amino acids. Germline loops: CDR1 SGDLS, CDR2 YYNGEE. CDR3 amino acids: CASGEPGFTDTQYF. DNA for the CDR3: TGTGCCAGCGGCGAACCGGGATTCACAGATACGCAGTATTTT.

The J gene is TRBJ2-5, the V gene TRBV7-9, with a weak D call TRBD2 (5 bases). This CDR3 region has 11 residues. Trimming removed 4 bases from V and 9 bases from J, with 9 bases in between. Looked up from germline, CDR1 is SEHNR and CDR2 is FQNEAQ (reference sequence). The CDR3 sequence: CASSSSGAQYF. The CDR3 DNA follows: TGTGCCAGCAGCTCATCCGGGGCCCAGTACTTC. Together with reference TRBV7-9 and TRBJ2-5, the CDR3 gives the full variable domain: DTGVSQNPRHKITKRGQNVTFRCDPISEHNRLYWYRQTLGQGPEFLTYFQNEAQLEKSRLLSDRFSAERPKGSFSTLEIQRTEQGDSAMYLCASSSSGAQYFGPGTRLLVL.

V usage is TRBV5-4 and J usage is TRBJ2-5, with D possibly TRBD2 on 6 matching bases. Germline loops: CDR1 SGHNT, CDR2 YYREEE (reference sequence). CDR3 size: 16 residues. V was clipped by 1 base and J by 3 bases, with 16 bases between them. The CDR3, as DNA: TGTGCCAGCAGCTTGATTGGCGGGGCAAGTGAAGAGACCCAGTACTTC. It yields the protein CASSLIGGASEETQYF.

This chain joins TRBV1 and TRBJ1-1. TRBV1 is marked as a pseudogene. The CDR3 is 11 amino acids. The CDR3 region has the DNA TGCACCAGCACGTTGAACACTGAAGCTTTCTTT. This encodes CTSTLNTEAFF.

The chain joins TRBV2 to TRBJ2-5; 12 bases are a match to TRBD2. The CDR3 extends over 18 amino acids. Germline V gene sequence: CDR1 SNHLY, CDR2 FYNNEI. The trim removed 3 bases at V and 2 bases at J, leaving 10 bases unmatched. Written as DNA, the CDR3 is TGTGCCAGCAGTGATGGGAGACTAGCGGGGGCCCGACAAGAGACCCAGTACTTC. Residues: CASSDGRLAGARQETQYF.

This sequence joins TRBV5-1 and TRBJ1-1; the match to TRBD1 covers 7 bases. V was pared by 3 bases and J by 6 bases, with 11 bases of the junction left unmatched. This CDR3 spans 15 amino acids. The V gene's germline CDR1 is SGHRS and CDR2 YFSETQ. The DNA for the CDR3 is TGCGCCAGCAGCTGGGACAGCCCGCATAGTTCTGAAGCTTTCTTT. It is translated as CASSWDSPHSSEAFF.

The chain combines TRBV6-5 with TRBJ2-1; tentative D call: TRBD2 (6 bases). The CDR3 length is 15 residues. Trimming removed 6 bases at V and 3 bases at J, with 15 bases between. Germline V lookup: CDR1 MNHEY, CDR2 SVGAGI. The CDR3 nucleotides are TGTGCCAGCAGGAGGGACTCAGGTATCTACAATGAGCAGTTCTTC. Its protein product is CASRRDSGIYNEQFF.

The V and J genes are TRBV2 and TRBJ2-5, with 8 bases aligning to TRBD1. The CDR3 length is 16 residues. V gave up 5 bases and J gave up 3 bases; unmatched junction bases: 11. Germline V gives CDR1 SNHLY, CDR2 FYNNEI. The CDR3 DNA reads as TGTGCCAGCAGTATGACAGGGGTTAGTACCAAAGAGACCCAGTACTTC. Protein: CASSMTGVSTKETQYF.

The chain carries TRBV30 and TRBJ1-2, with a possible D match to TRBD1 (6 bases). V lost 4 bases, J lost 6 bases, and 18 bases lay in between. Per the germline V gene, CDR1 is GTSNPN and CDR2 is SVGIG (reference sequence). This CDR3 is built from 14 residues. The CDR3 is CAWTEPEGGDGYTF. CDR3 DNA: TGTGCCTGGACCGAACCTGAAGGGGGAGATGGCTACACCTTC.

With regard to this clone: Other DNA sequences in the sample encode the same CDR3. This rearrangement joins TRBV5-4 to TRBJ1-2, with D maybe TRBD1 (5 bases). Trimming cost V 3 bases and J 4 bases, with 10 bases left between them. The V gene's germline CDR1 is SGHNT and CDR2 YYREEE (reference sequence). The length of the CDR3 is 13 residues. CDR3: CASSSGTAYGYTF. The CDR3 nucleotides read TGTGCCAGCAGCTCCGGGACGGCCTATGGCTACACCTTC. The whole variable domain, remainder taken from reference TRBV5-4 and TRBJ1-2, is ETGVTQSPTHLIKTRGQQVTLRCSSQSGHNTVSWYQQALGQGPQFIFQYYREEENGRGNFPPRFSGLQFPNYSSELNVNALELDDSALYLCASSSGTAYGYTFGSGTRLTVV.

The chain has TRBV6-5 and TRBJ2-2; perhaps TRBD2 as D (6 bases). With 0 bases removed from V and 8 bases from J, the gap between germline ends came to 13 bases. The CDR3 runs to 15 residues. Germline assignment: CDR1 MNHEY and CDR2 SVGAGI. The chain's CDR3 is CASSYSNAGIGELFF. In nucleotides, the CDR3 is TGTGCCAGCAGTTACTCTAACGCGGGGATTGGGGAGCTGTTTTTT.

The rearrangement joins TRBV27 to TRBJ2-4; D is undetermined. The CDR3 sequence is 14 residues long. Germline V gene data show CDR1 as MNHEY and CDR2 as SMNVEV (reference sequence). Trimming pared 7 bases from V and 7 bases from J, leaving 17 bases between. The CDR3 nucleotides are TGTGCCAGCATGCCCTTGGGTTCGGTGAACATTCAGTACTTC. As protein: CASMPLGSVNIQYF.

Points on this clone: Other DNA variants within this sample encode the same CDR3. The rearrangement joins TRBV6-5 to TRBJ1-1, with D unresolved. V was shortened by 3 bases and J by 5 bases, with 7 bases between the two germline ends. Germline values: CDR1 MNHEY, CDR2 SVGAGI. This CDR3 has 12 amino acids. CDR3 in amino acids: CASSYGSTEAFF. The CDR3 DNA reads TGTGCCAGCAGTTATGGTTCTACTGAAGCTTTCTTT.

The gene calls are TRBV6-5 and TRBJ1-5; 9 bases line up with TRBD1. Germline V gene data show CDR1 as MNHEY and CDR2 as SVGAGI. The CDR3 is 15 residues long. Germline trimming cut 0 bases from V and 6 bases from J; bases unmatched to any gene: 3. In nucleotides, the CDR3 is TGTGCCAGCAGTTACTCGCTGACAGGGGGTCAGCCCCAGCATTTT. Translated, it gives CASSYSLTGGQPQHF.

The chain carries TRBV11-3 and TRBJ2-7; 7 nucleotides line up with TRBD1. The ends lost 5 bases at V and 4 bases at J; junction bases unmatched: 8. The germline V gene encodes CDR1 SGHNT and CDR2 YENEEA. The CDR3 length is 14 residues. CDR3 loop: CASSDGTDDYEQYF. The CDR3 DNA follows: TGTGCCAGCAGCGACGGGACAGACGATTACGAGCAGTACTTC. Combining the CDR3 with reference TRBV11-3 and TRBJ2-7 gives the whole variable domain EAGVVQSPRYKIIEKKQPVAFWCNPISGHNTLYWYLQNLGQGPELLIRYENEEAVDDSQLPKDRFSAERLKGVDSTLKIQPAELGDSAVYLCASSDGTDDYEQYFGPGTRLTVT.

In the case of this clone: Additional DNA sequences in this sample encode the identical CDR3. The chain has TRBV27 and TRBJ2-1; D is uncertain. The CDR3 consists of 14 residues. Germline V gene sequence: CDR1 MNHEY, CDR2 SMNVEV (reference sequence). V dropped 3 bases and J dropped 0 bases, with 6 bases sitting between them. The CDR3 loop is CASSFIDSYNEQFF. The CDR3, as DNA: TGTGCCAGCAGTTTTATAGACTCCTACAATGAGCAGTTCTTC.

For this clone: Within the sample, other DNA sequences also encode this same CDR3. The gene calls are TRBV6-5 and TRBJ2-1, with D hard to call. This CDR3 comprises 13 residues. CDR1 and CDR2 from the germline V gene are MNHEY and SVGAGI. Trimming left V 2 bases short and J 2 bases short, with 4 bases between. The CDR3: CASSYGPYNEQFF. Here the CDR3 DNA reads TGTGCCAGCAGTTACGGCCCCTACAATGAGCAGTTCTTC.

The chain employs TRBV4-3 and TRBJ2-1; maybe TRBD1 (5 bases). Germline assignment: CDR1 LGHNA and CDR2 YSLEER. The CDR3 has 13 amino acids. V lost 0 bases and J 9 bases, leaving 9 bases between the germline ends. The CDR3 sequence: CASSQDRGSEQFF. The CDR3, as DNA: TGCGCCAGCAGCCAAGATAGGGGCAGTGAGCAGTTCTTC.

This clone came up once. Other nucleotide sequences in the sample specify the same CDR3. The genes are TRBV27 and TRBJ2-7, with TRBD2 as a possible D gene (6 bases). The CDR3 is 13 amino acids. Looked up from germline, CDR1 is MNHEY and CDR2 is SMNVEV (reference sequence). V lost 5 bases to trimming and J lost 0 bases, with 8 bases between them. DNA for the CDR3: TGTGCCAGCAGTCGCGGGATCTCCTACGAGCAGTACTTC. This codes for CASSRGISYEQYF.

J is TRBJ1-1 and V is TRBV4-1; D remains unclear. Trimming took off 0 bases at V and 2 bases at J, with 4 bases between the two ends. CDR1 MGHRA and CDR2 YSYEKL come from the germline V gene. This CDR3 spans 13 amino acids. Written as DNA, the CDR3 is TGCGCCAGCAGCCAAGACGAAAACACTGAAGCTTTCTTT. Translation gives CASSQDENTEAFF.

The chain recombines TRBV4-2 with TRBJ2-1; tentative D call: TRBD1 (5 bases). The ends were cut back, 0 bases at V and 7 bases at J, with 19 bases in the middle. Per germline, CDR1 LGHNA and CDR2 YNFKEQ. The CDR3 length is 17 residues. This CDR3 reads CASSQEVGSVRENEQFF. In nucleotides, the CDR3 is TGTGCCAGCAGCCAAGAGGTGGGGTCGGTCAGGGAAAATGAGCAGTTCTTC.

The chain joins TRBV15 to TRBJ1-2; D is unresolved. Germline V gene data show CDR1 as LNHNV and CDR2 as YYDKDF (reference sequence). The ends were cut back, 1 base at V and 4 bases at J, with 7 bases in the middle. The CDR3 covers 13 residues. CDR3: CATSRVDLYGYTF. The CDR3 DNA reads TGTGCCACCAGCAGAGTTGACCTCTATGGCTACACCTTC.

The chain has TRBV4-1 and TRBJ2-7; D is unclear. V lost 1 base, J lost 5 bases, and 12 bases lay in between. CDR3 length equals 14 residues. Germline-derived CDR1 and CDR2 are MGHRA and YSYEKL. CDR3 residues: CASSQGHAANEQYF. Here the CDR3 DNA reads TGCGCCAGCAGCCAAGGTCACGCAGCCAACGAGCAGTACTTC.

This chain links TRBV1 with TRBJ2-5. TRBV1 constitutes a pseudogene. The CDR3 sequence is 12 residues long. The chain's CDR3 is CTSSQVAQTQYF. The CDR3 region has the DNA TGCACCAGCAGCCAAGTCGCCCAGACCCAGTACTTC.

The chain employs TRBV7-9 and TRBJ2-3, with D maybe TRBD2 (6 bases). The CDR3 is 16 amino acids. Deletions cut 5 bases from V and 4 bases from J, with 19 bases between. Germline values: CDR1 SEHNR, CDR2 FQNEAQ (reference sequence). The CDR3 DNA follows: TGTGCCAGCAGCCCTAGCGTTGGGGTTAACGCAGATACGCAGTATTTT. It is translated as CASSPSVGVNADTQYF.